The TCR beta chain under discussion was sequenced for a study of early stage breast cancer tumors. General study findings and limits: Compared with adjacent normal breast tissue, tumors showed 2 to 2.5-fold greater T cell density and higher clonality.

This clone was picked up one time. As yet, its antigen is unknown. Each sample had two DNA replicates, approximately 0.49 ug blood or around 1.5 ug tissue. This table comes from immunoSEQ multiplex PCR, and its TCRdb copy is limited to in-frame clones, with some not included. Found here are around 28,000 clones, roughly 50% of them singletons; the top ten hold 8% to 10%. CDR1 is LNHNV, CDR2 YYDKDF, per germline (reference sequence). This CDR3 is built from 16 residues. The V and J ends lost 0 bases and 0 bases respectively, with 11 bases between them. Roughly 19-50 mg of tissue was diced for each tumor.

This TCR was recovered from a person between 50 and 60 years old with breast cancer. The sequenced sample was breast tumor tissue. The chain recombines TRBV15 with TRBJ1-1; D call uncertain. As DNA, the CDR3 is TGTGCCACCAGCAGAGACCGGGGTAGGGTGAACACTGAAGCTTTCTTT. Encoded protein: CATSRDRGRVNTEAFF.